This TCR beta chain was profiled in a study of blood T cell repertoires in COVID-19. Study as a whole: COVID-19 samples, acute and convalescent, were from the United States, Italy and Spain. T cells, B-cell-depleted T cells, or PBMCs supplied cDNA or gDNA.

Under the authors' procedure: Reference gene primer amplification gave estimated nucleated cell counts. The method was immunoSEQ multiplex PCR; TCRdb's version includes in-frame clones alone and lacks a portion of them. V and J calls plus clone size are reproduced from that table; the DNA served to infer D and trimming. Here the sample spans about 190,000 clones, approximately 90% being singletons. This TCR derives from a middle-aged woman who had recovered from COVID-19. Sequencing was done on a sample of peripheral blood.

CDR3 in amino acids: CASSSHSAGLDRAPHF. For the CDR3, the DNA is TGTGCCAGCAGTTCCCATTCTGCGGGATTAGACCGAGCCCCCCACTTT. The J gene is TRBJ1-6, the V gene TRBV28; unclear D gene. CDR1 is MDHEN, CDR2 SYDVKM, per germline. The ends were cut back, 4 bases at V and 18 bases at J, with 28 bases in the middle. CDR3 size: 16 residues. Looking up the rest from reference TRBV28 and TRBJ1-6 gives the full variable domain: DVKVTQSSRYLVKRTGEKVFLECVQDMDHENMFWYRQDPGLGLRLIYFSYDVKMKEKGDIPEGYSVSREKKERFSLILESASTNQTSMYLCASSSHSAGLDRAPHFGNGTRLTVT.